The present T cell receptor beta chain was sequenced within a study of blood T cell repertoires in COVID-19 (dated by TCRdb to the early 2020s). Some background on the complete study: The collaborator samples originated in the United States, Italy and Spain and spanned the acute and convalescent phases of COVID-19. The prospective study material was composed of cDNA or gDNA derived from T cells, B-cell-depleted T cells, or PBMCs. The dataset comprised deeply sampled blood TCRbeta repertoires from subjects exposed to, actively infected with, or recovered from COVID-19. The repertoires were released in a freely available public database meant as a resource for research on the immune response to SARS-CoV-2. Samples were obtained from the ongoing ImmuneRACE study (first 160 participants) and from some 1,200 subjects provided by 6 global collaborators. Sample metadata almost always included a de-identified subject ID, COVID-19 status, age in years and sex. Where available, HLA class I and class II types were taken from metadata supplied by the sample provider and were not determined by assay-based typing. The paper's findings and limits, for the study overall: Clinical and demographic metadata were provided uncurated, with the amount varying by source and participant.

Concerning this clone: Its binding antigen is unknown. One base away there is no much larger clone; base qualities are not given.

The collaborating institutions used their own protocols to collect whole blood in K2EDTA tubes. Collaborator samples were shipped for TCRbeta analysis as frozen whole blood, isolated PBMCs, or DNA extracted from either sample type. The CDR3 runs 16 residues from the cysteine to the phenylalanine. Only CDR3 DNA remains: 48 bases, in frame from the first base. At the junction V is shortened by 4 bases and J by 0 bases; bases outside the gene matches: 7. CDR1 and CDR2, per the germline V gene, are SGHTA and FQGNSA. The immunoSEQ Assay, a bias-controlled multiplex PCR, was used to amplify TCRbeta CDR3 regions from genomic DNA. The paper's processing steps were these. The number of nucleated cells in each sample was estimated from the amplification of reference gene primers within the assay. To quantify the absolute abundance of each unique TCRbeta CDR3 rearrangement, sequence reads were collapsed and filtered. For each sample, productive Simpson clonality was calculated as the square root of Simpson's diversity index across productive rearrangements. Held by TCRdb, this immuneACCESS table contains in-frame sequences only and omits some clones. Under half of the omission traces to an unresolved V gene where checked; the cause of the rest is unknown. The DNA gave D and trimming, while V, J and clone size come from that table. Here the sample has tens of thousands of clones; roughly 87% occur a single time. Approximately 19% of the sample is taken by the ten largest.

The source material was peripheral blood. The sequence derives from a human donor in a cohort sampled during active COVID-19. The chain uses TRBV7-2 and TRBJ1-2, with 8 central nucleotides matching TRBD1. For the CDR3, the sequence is CASSSRTGPANYGYTF. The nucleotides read TGTGCCAGCAGCTCCCGGACAGGGCCCGCTAACTATGGCTACACCTTC.